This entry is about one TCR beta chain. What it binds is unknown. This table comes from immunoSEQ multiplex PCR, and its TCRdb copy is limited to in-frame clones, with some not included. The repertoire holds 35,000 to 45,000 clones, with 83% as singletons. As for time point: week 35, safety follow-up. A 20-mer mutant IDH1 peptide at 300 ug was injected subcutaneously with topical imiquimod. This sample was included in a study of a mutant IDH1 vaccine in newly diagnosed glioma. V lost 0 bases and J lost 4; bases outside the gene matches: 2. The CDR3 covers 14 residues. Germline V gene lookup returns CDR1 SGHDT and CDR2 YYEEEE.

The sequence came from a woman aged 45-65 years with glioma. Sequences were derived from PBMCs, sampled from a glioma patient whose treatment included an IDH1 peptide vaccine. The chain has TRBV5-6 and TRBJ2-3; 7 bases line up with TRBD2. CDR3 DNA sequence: TGTGCCAGCAGCTTGGGGGGAGGGGCAGATACGCAGTATTTT. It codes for CASSLGGGADTQYF.